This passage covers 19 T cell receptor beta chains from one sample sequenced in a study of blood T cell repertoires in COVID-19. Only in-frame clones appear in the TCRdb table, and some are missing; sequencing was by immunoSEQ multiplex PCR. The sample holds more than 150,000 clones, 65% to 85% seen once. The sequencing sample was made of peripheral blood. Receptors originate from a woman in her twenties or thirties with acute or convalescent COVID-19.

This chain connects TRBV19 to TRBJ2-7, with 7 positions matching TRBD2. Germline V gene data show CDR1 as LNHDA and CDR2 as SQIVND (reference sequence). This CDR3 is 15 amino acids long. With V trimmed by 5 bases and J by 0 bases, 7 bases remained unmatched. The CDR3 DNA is TGTGCCAGTAGTCCTCGGCTAGCGGCCTCCTACGAGCAGTACTTC. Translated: CASSPRLAASYEQYF.

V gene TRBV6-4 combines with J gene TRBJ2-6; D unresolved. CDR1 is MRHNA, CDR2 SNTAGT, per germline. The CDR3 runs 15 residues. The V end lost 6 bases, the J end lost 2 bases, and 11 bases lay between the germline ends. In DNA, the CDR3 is TGTGCCAGCAGAAGGCCGAGGACTGGGGCCAACGTCCTGACTTTC. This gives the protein CASRRPRTGANVLTF.

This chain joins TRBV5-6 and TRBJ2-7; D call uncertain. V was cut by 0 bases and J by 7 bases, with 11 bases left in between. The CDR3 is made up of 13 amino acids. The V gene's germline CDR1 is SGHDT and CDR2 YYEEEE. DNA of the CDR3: TGTGCCAGCAGCTTGGGACAACTTAGGGAGCAGTACTTC. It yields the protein CASSLGQLREQYF.

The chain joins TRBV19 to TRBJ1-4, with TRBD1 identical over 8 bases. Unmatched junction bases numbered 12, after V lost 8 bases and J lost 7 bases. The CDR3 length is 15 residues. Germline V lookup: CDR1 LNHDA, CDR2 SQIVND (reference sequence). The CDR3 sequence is CASHISGQGGEKLFF. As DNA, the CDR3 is TGTGCCAGTCATATCTCAGGACAGGGTGGTGAAAAACTGTTTTTT.

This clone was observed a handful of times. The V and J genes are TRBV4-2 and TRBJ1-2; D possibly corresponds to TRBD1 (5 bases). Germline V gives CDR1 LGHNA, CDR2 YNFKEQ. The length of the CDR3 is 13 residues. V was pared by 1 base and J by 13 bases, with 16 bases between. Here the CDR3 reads CASSQVDGAKSTF. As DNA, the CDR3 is TGTGCCAGCAGCCAAGTTGATGGGGCTAAATCCACCTTC.

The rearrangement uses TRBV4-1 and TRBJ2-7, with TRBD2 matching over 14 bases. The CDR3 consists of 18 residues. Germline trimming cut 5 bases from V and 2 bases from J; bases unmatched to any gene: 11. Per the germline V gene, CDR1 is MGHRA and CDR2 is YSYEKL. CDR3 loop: CASSDRLAGGALTYEQYF. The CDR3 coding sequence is TGCGCCAGCAGCGATAGACTAGCGGGGGGGGCTTTGACCTACGAGCAGTACTTC.

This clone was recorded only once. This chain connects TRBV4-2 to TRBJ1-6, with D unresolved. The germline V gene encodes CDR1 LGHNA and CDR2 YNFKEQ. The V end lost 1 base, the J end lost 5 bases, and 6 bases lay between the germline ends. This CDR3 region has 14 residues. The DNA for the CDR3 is TGTGCCAGCAGCCAAGGGCTTCATAATTCACCCCTCCACTTT. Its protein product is CASSQGLHNSPLHF.

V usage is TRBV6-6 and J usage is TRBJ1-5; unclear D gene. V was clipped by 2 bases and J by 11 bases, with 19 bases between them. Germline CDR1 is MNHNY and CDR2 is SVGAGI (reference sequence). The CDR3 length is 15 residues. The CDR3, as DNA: TGTGCCAGCAGTTACGCGAGGGAGCTCACGGGGACCCAGCATTTT. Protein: CASSYARELTGTQHF.

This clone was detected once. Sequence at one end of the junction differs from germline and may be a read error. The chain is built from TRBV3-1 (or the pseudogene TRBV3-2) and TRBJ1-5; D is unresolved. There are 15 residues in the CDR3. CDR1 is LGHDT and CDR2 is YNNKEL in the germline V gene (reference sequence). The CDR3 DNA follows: TGTGCCAGCAGCCAAGATGCGGCCAGCAGTCAGCCCCAGCATTTT. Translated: CASSQDAASSQPQHF.

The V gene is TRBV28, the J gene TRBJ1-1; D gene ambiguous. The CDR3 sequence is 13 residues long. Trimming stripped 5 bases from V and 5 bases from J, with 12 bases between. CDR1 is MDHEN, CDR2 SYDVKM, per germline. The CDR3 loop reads CASSPSGRTEAFF. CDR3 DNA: TGTGCCAGCAGTCCCAGTGGGAGGACTGAAGCTTTCTTT.

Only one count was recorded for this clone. The CDR3: CASSPVRGQNNSPLHF. The CDR3 DNA follows: TGTGCCAGCAGCCCCGTTAGGGGACAGAATAATTCACCCCTCCACTTT. The chain employs TRBV7-6 and TRBJ1-6; 7 bases are shared with TRBD1. Germline V CDR1 and CDR2: SGHVS, FNYEAQ. CDR3 length equals 16 residues. V lost 5 bases, J lost 5 bases, and 9 bases stayed unmatched.

CDR3 amino acids: CASSFSGTITYEQYF. The CDR3 DNA reads TGTGCCAGCAGTTTTTCAGGGACTATCACCTACGAGCAGTACTTC. This chain links TRBV6-2 or TRBV6-3 with TRBJ2-7; 7 bases map to TRBD2. Losses at the gene ends were 4 bases for V and 2 bases for J; bases not matched to a gene: 8. The germline V gene encodes CDR1 MNHEY and CDR2 SVGEGT. The CDR3 has 15 residues.

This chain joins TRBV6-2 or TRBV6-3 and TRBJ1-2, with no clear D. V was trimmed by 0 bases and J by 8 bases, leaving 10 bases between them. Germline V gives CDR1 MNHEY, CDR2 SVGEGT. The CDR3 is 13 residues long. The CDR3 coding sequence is TGTGCCAGCAGTTACTCATTCGCGGGAGGCTACACCTTC. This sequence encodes CASSYSFAGGYTF.

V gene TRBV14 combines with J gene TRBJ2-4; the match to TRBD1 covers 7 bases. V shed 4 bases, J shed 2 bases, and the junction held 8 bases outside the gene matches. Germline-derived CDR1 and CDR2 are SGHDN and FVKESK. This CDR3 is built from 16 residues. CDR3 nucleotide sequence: TGTGCCAGCAGCCCGGGACAGCTTCGACCCAAAAACATTCAGTACTTC. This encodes CASSPGQLRPKNIQYF.

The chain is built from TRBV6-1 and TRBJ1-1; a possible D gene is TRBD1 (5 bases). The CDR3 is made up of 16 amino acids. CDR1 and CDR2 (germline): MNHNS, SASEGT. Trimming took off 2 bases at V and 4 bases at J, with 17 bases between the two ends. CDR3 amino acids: CASSETVSGRGTEAFF. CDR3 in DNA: TGTGCCAGCAGTGAAACCGTCTCAGGGCGGGGCACTGAAGCTTTCTTT.

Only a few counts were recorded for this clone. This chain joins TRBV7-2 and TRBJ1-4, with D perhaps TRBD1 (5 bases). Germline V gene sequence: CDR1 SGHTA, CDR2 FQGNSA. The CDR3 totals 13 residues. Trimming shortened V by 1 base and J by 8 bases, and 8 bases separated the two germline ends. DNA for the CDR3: TGTGCCAGCAGCTTAGGCAGGGTGGAAAAACTGTTTTTT. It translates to CASSLGRVEKLFF.

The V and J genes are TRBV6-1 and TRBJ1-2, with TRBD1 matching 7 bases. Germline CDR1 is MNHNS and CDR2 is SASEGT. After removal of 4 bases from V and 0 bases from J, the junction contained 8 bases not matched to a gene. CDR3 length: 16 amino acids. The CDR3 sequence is CASSGQGLDANYGYTF. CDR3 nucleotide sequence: TGTGCCAGCAGTGGACAGGGCCTCGATGCTAACTATGGCTACACCTTC.

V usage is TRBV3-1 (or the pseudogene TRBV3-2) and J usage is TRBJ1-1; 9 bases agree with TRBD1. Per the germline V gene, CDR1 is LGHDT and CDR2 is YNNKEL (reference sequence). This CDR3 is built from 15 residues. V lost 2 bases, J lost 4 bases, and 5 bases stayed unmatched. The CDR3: CASSQPGQGTTEAFF. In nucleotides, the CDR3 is TGTGCCAGCAGCCAACCGGGACAGGGTACCACTGAAGCTTTCTTT.

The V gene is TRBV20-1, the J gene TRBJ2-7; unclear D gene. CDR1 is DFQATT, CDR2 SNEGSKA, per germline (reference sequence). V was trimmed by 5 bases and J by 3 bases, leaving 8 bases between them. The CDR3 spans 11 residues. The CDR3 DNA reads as TGCAGTGCTCTAAAGATCTACGAGCAGTACTTC. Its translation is CSALKIYEQYF.